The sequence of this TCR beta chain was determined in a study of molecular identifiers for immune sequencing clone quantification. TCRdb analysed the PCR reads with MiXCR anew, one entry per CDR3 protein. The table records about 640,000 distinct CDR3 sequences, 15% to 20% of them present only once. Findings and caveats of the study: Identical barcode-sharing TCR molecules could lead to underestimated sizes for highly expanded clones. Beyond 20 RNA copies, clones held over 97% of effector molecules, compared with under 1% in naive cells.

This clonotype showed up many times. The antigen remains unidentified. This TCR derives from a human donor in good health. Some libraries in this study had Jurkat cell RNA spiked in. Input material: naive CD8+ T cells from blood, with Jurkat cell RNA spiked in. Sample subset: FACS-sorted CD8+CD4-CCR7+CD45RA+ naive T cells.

CDR3 region: CANTPLIDRVMSYGYTF. The CDR3 DNA sequence: TGTGCCAACACTCCCTTGATCGACCGTGTAATGAGCTATGGCTACACCTTC. J is TRBJ1-2 and V is TRBV2; D unclear. Per the germline V gene, CDR1 is SNHLY and CDR2 is FYNNEI. Trimming shortened V by 10 bases and J by 4 bases, and 28 bases separated the two germline ends. The CDR3 contains 17 residues.